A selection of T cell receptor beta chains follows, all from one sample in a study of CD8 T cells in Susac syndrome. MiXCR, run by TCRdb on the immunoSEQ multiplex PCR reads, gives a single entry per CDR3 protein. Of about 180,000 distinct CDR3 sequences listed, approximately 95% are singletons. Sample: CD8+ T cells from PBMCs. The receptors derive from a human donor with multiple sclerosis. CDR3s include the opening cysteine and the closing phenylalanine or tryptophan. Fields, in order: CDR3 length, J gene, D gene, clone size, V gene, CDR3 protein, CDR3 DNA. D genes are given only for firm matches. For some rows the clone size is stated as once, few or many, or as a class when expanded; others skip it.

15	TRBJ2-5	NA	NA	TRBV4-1	CASSQSRQPQETQYF	TGCGCCAGCAGCCAAAGTAGGCAGCCTCAAGAGACCCAGTACTTC
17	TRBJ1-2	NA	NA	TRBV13	CASSLQWRTDANYGYTF	TGTGCCAGCAGCTTACAGTGGCGGACAGACGCTAACTATGGCTACACCTTC
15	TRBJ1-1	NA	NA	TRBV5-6	CASSLGAQGNTEAFF	TGTGCCAGCAGCTTAGGGGCGCAGGGTAACACTGAAGCTTTCTTT
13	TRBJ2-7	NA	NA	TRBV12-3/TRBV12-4	CASRERAGHEQYF	TGTGCCAGCAGAGAAAGGGCGGGGCACGAGCAGTACTTC
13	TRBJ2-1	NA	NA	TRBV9	CASSARDYNEQFF	TGTGCCAGCAGCGCCCGCGACTACAATGAGCAGTTCTTC
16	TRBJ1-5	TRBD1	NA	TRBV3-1	CASSLTGRGGNQPQHF	TGTGCCAGCAGCCTGACAGGGCGGGGAGGCAATCAGCCCCAGCATTTT
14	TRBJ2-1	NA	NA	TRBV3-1	CASSHGLGGDEQFF	TGTGCCAGCAGCCACGGACTAGGGGGGGATGAGCAGTTCTTC
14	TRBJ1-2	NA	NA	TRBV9	CASSGGRFNYGYTF	TGTGCCAGCAGCGGGGGAAGATTTAACTATGGCTACACCTTC
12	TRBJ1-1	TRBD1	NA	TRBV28	CASRTGDTEAFF	TGTGCCAGCCGGACAGGTGATACTGAAGCTTTCTTT
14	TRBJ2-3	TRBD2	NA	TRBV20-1	CSAWTSESTDTQYF	TGCAGTGCGTGGACTAGCGAGAGCACAGATACGCAGTATTTT
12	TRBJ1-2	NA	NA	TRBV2	CASSAKANGYTF	TGTGCCAGCAGTGCAAAAGCTAATGGCTACACCTTC
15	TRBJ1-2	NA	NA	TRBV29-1	CSVEDRQAANYGYTF	TGCAGCGTTGAAGACCGACAGGCCGCTAACTATGGCTACACCTTC
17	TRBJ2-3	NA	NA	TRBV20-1	CSARDPGLRLRTDTQYF	TGCAGTGCTAGAGATCCGGGACTCCGCCTCCGCACAGATACGCAGTATTTT
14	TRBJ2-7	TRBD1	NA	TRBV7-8	CASLPGQGSGEQYF	TGTGCCAGCTTGCCGGGACAGGGTTCGGGCGAGCAGTACTTC
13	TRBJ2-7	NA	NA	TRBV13	CASSLQGTYEQYF	TGTGCCAGCAGCTTACAGGGGACCTACGAGCAGTACTTC
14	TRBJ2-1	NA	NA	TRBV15	CATRDRSSYNEQFF	TGTGCCACCAGAGACCGGAGCTCCTACAATGAGCAGTTCTTC
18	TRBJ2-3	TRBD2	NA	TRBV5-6	CASSSPSSGGVHSDTQYF	TGTGCCAGCAGCTCCCCCTCTAGCGGGGGTGTACACAGTGATACGCAGTATTTT
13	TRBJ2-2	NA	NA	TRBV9	CASSPTGRGELFF	TGTGCCAGCAGCCCAACTGGCCGGGGGGAGCTGTTTTTT
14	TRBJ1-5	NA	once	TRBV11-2	CASSLGPEGWPQHF	TGTGCCAGCAGCTTAGGCCCCGAGGGTTGGCCCCAGCATTTT
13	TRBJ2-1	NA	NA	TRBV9	CASSPMGYNEQFF	TGTGCCAGCAGCCCAATGGGGTACAATGAGCAGTTCTTC
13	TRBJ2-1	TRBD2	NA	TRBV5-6	CASSLVASGEQSF	TGTGCCAGCAGCTTGGTGGCTAGCGGTGAGCAGTCCTTC
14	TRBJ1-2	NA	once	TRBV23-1	CASSQSLLSYGYTF	TGCGCCAGCAGTCAATCCTTGCTCAGCTATGGCTACACCTTC
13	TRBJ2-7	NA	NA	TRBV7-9	CASSPTGGLEQYF	TGTGCCAGCAGCCCGACCGGGGGCCTAGAGCAGTACTTC
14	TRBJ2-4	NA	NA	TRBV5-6	CASSLTRWGNIQYF	TGTGCCAGCAGCCTGACACGGTGGGGAAACATTCAGTACTTC
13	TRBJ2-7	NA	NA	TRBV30	CAWSVVLLNEQYF	TGTGCCTGGAGTGTAGTCCTGCTGAACGAGCAGTACTTC
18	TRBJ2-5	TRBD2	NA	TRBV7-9	CASSPIPGLAGLGETQYF	TGTGCCAGCAGCCCGATACCGGGACTAGCGGGACTCGGAGAGACCCAGTACTTC
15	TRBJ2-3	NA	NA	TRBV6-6	CASSYFVTSSDTQYF	TGTGCCAGCAGTTACTTTGTTACCTCTTCAGATACGCAGTATTTT
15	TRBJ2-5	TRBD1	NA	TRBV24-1	CATSDTRDSQETQYF	TGTGCCACCAGTGATACCCGGGACAGCCAAGAGACCCAGTACTTC
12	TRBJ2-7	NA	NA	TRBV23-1	CARRRISYEQYF	TGCGCCAGAAGACGGATCTCCTACGAGCAGTACTTC
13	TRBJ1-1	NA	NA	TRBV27	CASLQGVNTEAFF	TGTGCCAGCCTCCAAGGGGTCAACACTGAAGCTTTCTTT
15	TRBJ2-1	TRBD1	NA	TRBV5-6	CASSLPGQGVIEQFF	TGTGCCAGCAGCTTACCGGGACAGGGGGTTATTGAGCAGTTCTTC
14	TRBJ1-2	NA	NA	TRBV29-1	CSVDSPALNYGYTF	TGCAGCGTTGACTCCCCGGCCCTTAACTATGGCTACACCTTC
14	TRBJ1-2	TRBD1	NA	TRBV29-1	CSVVKGGAGYGYTF	TGCAGCGTTGTCAAAGGGGGCGCGGGCTATGGCTACACCTTC
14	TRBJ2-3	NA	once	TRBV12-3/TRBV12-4	CASSPLGSTDTQYF	TGTGCCAGCAGTCCACTGGGGAGCACAGATACGCAGTATTTT
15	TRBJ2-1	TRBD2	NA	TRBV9	CASSVGGGLFNEQFF	TGTGCCAGCAGCGTCGGGGGGGGCCTCTTTAATGAGCAGTTCTTC
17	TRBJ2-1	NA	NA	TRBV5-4	CASSSLIRKGGNNEQFF	TGTGCCAGCAGCTCGCTCATCAGGAAGGGAGGTAACAATGAGCAGTTCTTC
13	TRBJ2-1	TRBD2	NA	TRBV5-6	CASSQTSPNEQFF	TGTGCCAGCAGTCAGACTAGCCCCAATGAGCAGTTCTTC
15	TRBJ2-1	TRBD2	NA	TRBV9	CASSSGASGKSEQFF	TGTGCCAGCTCCTCCGGGGCTAGCGGGAAGAGTGAGCAGTTCTTC
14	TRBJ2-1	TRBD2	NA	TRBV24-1	CATSDSRLAEEQFF	TGTGCCACCAGTGATTCCAGACTAGCGGAAGAGCAGTTCTTC
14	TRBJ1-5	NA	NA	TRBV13	CASSLGRNNQPQHF	TGTGCCAGCAGCTTGGGACGGAACAATCAGCCCCAGCATTTT
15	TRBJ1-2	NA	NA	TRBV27	CASSSRKGTIYGYTF	TGTGCCAGTTCCTCGCGGAAAGGGACAATTTATGGCTACACCTTC
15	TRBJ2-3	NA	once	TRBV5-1	CASSWVSGSTDTQYF	TGCGCCAGCAGCTGGGTTTCAGGGAGCACAGATACGCAGTATTTT